Below are 8 T cell receptor beta chains sequenced from a single sample in a study of T cells in Graves' hyperthyroidism and ophthalmopathy (dated by TCRdb to the late 2010s). The library was produced with multiplex PCR. The sequencer listed for this sample is Illumina HiSeq 2000. The TCR beta CDR3 regions were amplified from the RNA transcripts. For the first round of RT-PCR on the TCR CDR3, the HTBI primer set was used together with the Qiagen OneStep RT-PCR kit. The public sequencing data were trimmed at Q25 with fastp and processed into clonotypes with MiXCR by TCRdb, which kept only in-frame beta chains. Identical CDR3 protein sequences are pooled into one entry, listed with their most common genes and DNA. Present in this sample are approximately 420,000 distinct CDR3 sequences, roughly 13% of which were seen just once. The ten largest make up about 5% of the sample. Sequences were obtained from blood. The receptor source for this set is a woman younger than 30 with Graves' hyperthyroidism.

This clonotype has ten or more counts. The chain is built from TRBV28 and TRBJ2-7, with 7 bases that match TRBD2. The J segment lost 4 bases and the V segment lost 3 bases, leaving 15 bases of the junction unmatched. This CDR3 is 17 amino acids long. Germline-derived CDR1 and CDR2 are MDHEN and SYDVKM. This CDR3 is CASSLALAGGSTYEQYF. The CDR3 DNA reads as TGTGCCAGCAGTTTGGCCCTGGCCGGCGGGAGTACATACGAGCAGTACTTC.

This clonotype was seen at least ten times. This chain joins TRBV28 and TRBJ2-2, with TRBD1 matching 7 bases. J was trimmed by 5 bases and V by 1 base; bases with no gene match: 4. CDR1 is MDHEN and CDR2 is SYDVKM in the germline V gene. This CDR3 has 15 amino acids. DNA for the CDR3: TGTGCCAGCAGTTTATATGCGACAGGGACCGGGGAGCTGTTTTTT. It yields the protein CASSLYATGTGELFF.

This clonotype was detected ten times or more. The chain combines TRBV6-2 or TRBV6-3 with TRBJ2-7; 13 bases map to TRBD2. The length of the CDR3 is 16 residues. Germline loops: CDR1 MNHEY, CDR2 SVGEGT. V dropped 5 bases and J dropped 2; count of bases not matched to a gene: 6. CDR3: CASSPLLAGGTYEQYF. CDR3 nucleotide sequence: TGTGCCAGCAGTCCCCTACTAGCGGGAGGGACCTACGAGCAGTACTTC.

This clonotype was recorded at least ten times. The chain has TRBV20-1 and TRBJ2-3, with TRBD2 matching over 10 bases. The CDR3 spans 15 residues. Trimming took 0 bases from V and 3 from J; bases not matched to a gene: 3. Germline V gives CDR1 DFQATT, CDR2 SNEGSKA (reference sequence). This chain's CDR3 is CSARDLLAGTDTQYF. In DNA form, the CDR3 reads TGCAGTGCTAGAGATCTACTAGCGGGAACAGATACGCAGTATTTT.

This clonotype was counted between two and nine times. The V gene is TRBV27, the J gene TRBJ2-3; D is undetermined. V lost 5 bases and J lost 6, with 12 bases in between. Looked up from germline, CDR1 is MNHEY and CDR2 is SMNVEV (reference sequence). The CDR3 covers 13 residues. CDR3 in DNA: TGTGCCAGCAGTCGGCGTATTTCGGATACGCAGTATTTT. Translation gives CASSRRISDTQYF.

This clonotype was seen repeatedly, ten times or more. This sequence joins TRBV28 and TRBJ2-7; 9 bases match TRBD1. CDR1 is MDHEN and CDR2 is SYDVKM in the germline V gene. The CDR3 consists of 15 residues. Unmatched junction bases numbered 7, after V lost 5 bases and J lost 2 bases. CDR3 nucleotides: TGTGCCAGCAGTAGACACAGGGGGCTGGCCTACGAGCAGTACTTC. This codes for CASSRHRGLAYEQYF.

This clonotype was observed many times. The chain is built from TRBV2 and TRBJ1-1; D is unclear. Trimming shortened V by 6 bases and J by 1 base, and 12 bases separated the two germline ends. Germline assignment: CDR1 SNHLY and CDR2 FYNNEI. This CDR3 has 14 amino acids. The CDR3 loop reads CASRSGIPNTEAFF. In nucleotides, the CDR3 is TGTGCCAGCAGGTCAGGTATACCGAACACTGAAGCTTTCTTT.

The sample holds many counts of this clonotype. This rearrangement joins TRBV20-1 to TRBJ2-3; a possible D gene is TRBD1 (6 bases). This CDR3 comprises 13 residues. Trimming left V 6 bases short and J 4 bases short, with 14 bases between. Germline lookup yields CDR1 DFQATT and CDR2 SNEGSKA (reference sequence). The CDR3 DNA sequence: TGCAGTGCCAATGGCCAGGGGCCAGATACGCAGTATTTT. This gives the protein CSANGQGPDTQYF.